Following are 13 T cell receptor beta chains from one sample sequenced in a study of blood T cells in healthy people across ages. Together with a sample-barcoded 5' primer, a J-beta primer mix was included in a second PCR lasting 7 to 11 cycles. TCRdb analysed the 5' RACE reads with MiXCR anew, one entry per CDR3 protein. Altogether some 1.5 million distinct CDR3 sequences are present, roughly two fifths being singletons, with the ten largest covering less than 5%. Sequencing was done on a sample of blood. These receptors were taken from a woman aged 18-29 years in good health.

The V gene is TRBV29-1, the J gene TRBJ2-1; 8 bases map to TRBD1. Germline assignment: CDR1 SQVTM and CDR2 ANQGSEA. Losses at the gene ends were 4 bases for V and 12 bases for J; bases not matched to a gene: 5. The CDR3 consists of 11 residues. CDR3 sequence: CSVARGHGQFF. For the CDR3, the DNA is TGCAGCGTTGCCAGGGGGCACGGGCAGTTCTTC.

This clonotype has a handful of counts. The gene calls are TRBV6-5 and TRBJ2-7; D uncertain. Trimming pared 0 bases from V and 0 bases from J, leaving 6 bases between. The CDR3 extends over 14 amino acids. CDR1 is MNHEY, CDR2 SVGAGI, per germline. Written as DNA, the CDR3 is TGTGCCAGCAGTTACTCGACAAACTCCTACGAGCAGTACTTC. Its protein is CASSYSTNSYEQYF.

This rearrangement joins TRBV10-3 to TRBJ2-7; possibly TRBD1 for D (5 bases). The J call may be faulty, since TRBJ2-5 better matches the DNA end. From germline, CDR1 is ENHRY and CDR2 SYGVKD. CDR3 length equals 13 residues. The CDR3 coding sequence is TGTGCCATCAGACCCGACAGCCCAGAGACCCAGTACTTC. Its translation: CAIRPDSPETQYF.

This clonotype was detected only a few times. The rearrangement links TRBV12-3 or TRBV12-4 to TRBJ2-1; D unclear. CDR3 length: 15 amino acids. V gave up 3 bases and J gave up 4 bases, with 13 bases separating them. The CDR3 is CASSFRSSFYNEQFF. The CDR3 bases are TGTGCCAGCAGTTTTCGGTCTTCCTTTTACAATGAGCAGTTCTTC.

The rearrangement joins TRBV6-5 to TRBJ2-5, with D perhaps TRBD1 or TRBD2 (6 bases each). CDR1 MNHEY and CDR2 SVGAGI come from the germline V gene. This CDR3 is built from 14 residues. V lost 9 bases, J lost 5 bases, and 19 bases lay in between. CDR3: CASTPTWGAETQYF. The CDR3 DNA reads TGTGCCAGTACACCTACGTGGGGGGCGGAGACCCAGTACTTC.

The rearrangement joins TRBV7-2 to TRBJ2-5; tentative D call: TRBD2 (6 bases). The CDR3 is 16 amino acids. V shed 1 base and J shed 5 bases, with 17 bases lying between them. The germline CDR1 and CDR2 sequences are SGHTA and FQGNSA. The CDR3, as DNA: TGTGCCAGCAGCTTAGAGGGCGGGACTGGCAAGGAGACCCAGTACTTC. Its protein product is CASSLEGGTGKETQYF.

There are many counts of this clonotype. This chain connects TRBV7-2 to TRBJ1-2; TRBD1 aligns across 7 bases. V was clipped by 0 bases and J by 4 bases; unmatched bases: 5. The length of the CDR3 is 15 residues. Germline V lookup: CDR1 SGHTA, CDR2 FQGNSA. CDR3 in DNA: TGTGCCAGCAGCTTAGCGGGGGGACAGCCCTATGGCTACACCTTC. Translation gives CASSLAGGQPYGYTF. Looking up the rest from reference TRBV7-2 and TRBJ1-2 gives the full variable domain: GAGVSQSPSNKVTEKGKDVELRCDPISGHTALYWYRQSLGQGLEFLIYFQGNSAPDKSGLPSDRFSAERTGGSVSTLTIQRTQQEDSAVYLCASSLAGGQPYGYTFGSGTRLTVV.

This clonotype was counted a few times. The chain combines TRBV5-1 with TRBJ2-1; no firm D call. Per the germline V gene, CDR1 is SGHRS and CDR2 is YFSETQ. Trimming shortened V by 5 bases and J by 6 bases, and 15 bases separated the two germline ends. CDR3 length: 14 amino acids. DNA for the CDR3: TGCGCCAGCAGTTTACGGACCGTGGCCAATGAGCAGTTCTTC. Translated: CASSLRTVANEQFF.

The chain carries TRBV2 and TRBJ2-2; TRBD2 matches at 10 bases. V was clipped by 6 bases and J by 5 bases; unmatched bases: 6. This CDR3 region has 15 residues. Germline values: CDR1 SNHLY, CDR2 FYNNEI. CDR3 in amino acids: CASRVLAGRTGELFF. In DNA form, the CDR3 reads TGTGCCAGCAGGGTACTAGCGGGAAGAACCGGGGAGCTGTTTTTT. Combining the CDR3 with reference TRBV2 and TRBJ2-2 gives the whole variable domain EPEVTQTPSHQVTQMGQEVILRCVPISNHLYFYWYRQILGQKVEFLVSFYNNEISEKSEIFDDQFSVERPDGSNFTLKIRSTKLEDSAMYFCASRVLAGRTGELFFGEGSRLTVL.

The chain joins TRBV20-1 to TRBJ1-2; no firm D call. Germline V gene sequence: CDR1 DFQATT, CDR2 SNEGSKA (reference sequence). The CDR3 runs 16 residues. CDR3 DNA: TGCACCCGCGTCTACAACAGCGCGAGGAAAACCTATGGCTACACCTTC. This translates into CTRVYNSARKTYGYTF.

This chain joins TRBV20-1 and TRBJ2-5; D gene uncertain. CDR1 and CDR2 (germline): DFQATT, SNEGSKA (reference sequence). V shed 6 bases and J shed 1 base, with 12 bases lying between them. The CDR3 length is 13 residues. CDR3 residues: CSARPYFQETQYF. In DNA, the CDR3 is TGCAGTGCCCGGCCGTACTTCCAAGAGACCCAGTACTTC.

V is TRBV29-1 and J is TRBJ2-7, with a weak D call TRBD2 (5 bases). V dropped 7 bases and J dropped 5 bases, with 15 bases sitting between them. CDR1 SQVTM and CDR2 ANQGSEA come from the germline V gene. This CDR3 is built from 12 residues. In nucleotides, the CDR3 is TGCAGCGCCGAGGGCAATCTCAACGAGCAGTACTTC. Protein product: CSAEGNLNEQYF.

CDR3 in DNA: TGTGCCAGCAGCCGCCGCCACATTCAGTACTTC. Translating gives CASSRRHIQYF. The J gene is TRBJ2-4, the V gene TRBV6-6; D gene ambiguous. This CDR3 spans 11 amino acids. The germline CDR1 and CDR2 sequences are MNHNY and SVGAGI (reference sequence). The V gene lost 6 bases and the J gene lost 8 bases, with 8 bases spanning the gap.